Below are 21 T cell receptor beta chains sequenced from a single sample in a study of T cell responses to AZD1222 COVID-19 vaccine. Sequenced by immunoSEQ multiplex PCR; TCRdb stores in-frame clones only, minus some. The table shows 150,000 to 200,000 clones, with approximately 91% occurring only once. Sequencing used peripheral blood, obtained on day 0 of AZD1222 vaccination. These receptors all come from an adult in good health.

The chain is built from TRBV28 and TRBJ1-1; D unclear. With 3 bases removed from V and 1 base from J, the gap between germline ends came to 15 bases. The CDR3 covers 16 residues. Germline values: CDR1 MDHEN, CDR2 SYDVKM. Here the CDR3 DNA reads TGTGCCAGCAGTTTCCCAGCCTGGACGGGGAACACTGAAGCTTTCTTT. It codes for CASSFPAWTGNTEAFF. Supplemented by reference TRBV28 and TRBJ1-1, the full variable domain reads DVKVTQSSRYLVKRTGEKVFLECVQDMDHENMFWYRQDPGLGLRLIYFSYDVKMKEKGDIPEGYSVSREKKERFSLILESASTNQTSMYLCASSFPAWTGNTEAFFGQGTRLTVV.

This sequence joins TRBV19 and TRBJ2-1; 9 nucleotides align to TRBD2. V lost 9 bases to trimming and J lost 6 bases; unmatched junction nucleotides: 18. Per the germline V gene, CDR1 is LNHDA and CDR2 is SQIVND (reference sequence). This CDR3 spans 17 amino acids. CDR3 in amino acids: CASSSLTTAGGPNEQFF. For the CDR3, the DNA is TGTGCCAGCTCCTCCCTCACGACGGCGGGAGGGCCCAATGAGCAGTTCTTC.

This rearrangement joins TRBV3-1 (or the pseudogene TRBV3-2) to TRBJ2-3; D call uncertain. The CDR3 is 15 residues long. CDR1 and CDR2 (germline): LGHDT, YNNKEL (reference sequence). Deletions cut 0 bases from V and 2 bases from J, with 9 bases between. The CDR3 region is CASSQDSLNTDTQYF. DNA for the CDR3: TGTGCCAGCAGCCAAGATAGTCTTAACACAGATACGCAGTATTTT.

The V and J genes are TRBV4-3 and TRBJ2-5; 16 bases map to TRBD2. Germline CDR1 is LGHNA and CDR2 is YSLEER. V was pared by 2 bases and J by 5 bases, with 5 bases of the junction left unmatched. This CDR3 is 17 amino acids long. This chain's CDR3 is CASSQLGTSGGAETQYF. The CDR3 nucleotides are TGCGCCAGCAGCCAACTGGGGACTAGCGGGGGGGCGGAGACCCAGTACTTC.

The V gene is TRBV27, the J gene TRBJ2-7; D unresolved. The germline V gene encodes CDR1 MNHEY and CDR2 SMNVEV (reference sequence). V lost 2 bases and J 6 bases, leaving 14 bases between the germline ends. CDR3 length: 14 amino acids. The CDR3 region has the DNA TGTGCCAGCAGTTTAATCTTGGGCCGCGGCGAGCAGTACTTC. As protein: CASSLILGRGEQYF.

CDR3 loop: CASSIGRGSYEQYF. In nucleotides, the CDR3 is TGTGCCAGTAGTATCGGCAGAGGGTCCTACGAGCAGTACTTC. The rearrangement joins TRBV19 to TRBJ2-7; D is possibly TRBD2 (5 bases). Trimming took 3 bases from V and 1 from J, leaving 10 bases between them. CDR1 LNHDA and CDR2 SQIVND come from the germline V gene (reference sequence). The CDR3 spans 14 residues.

This clone has a single count. The chain recombines TRBV12-3 or TRBV12-4 with TRBJ2-7, with 8 bases lining up with TRBD1. J was trimmed by 7 bases and V by 4 bases; bases with no gene match: 6. The CDR3 consists of 13 residues. CDR3 loop: CASSWGQALEQYF. CDR3 coding DNA: TGTGCCAGCAGTTGGGGACAGGCCTTGGAGCAGTACTTC.

This sequence joins TRBV5-4 and TRBJ1-2; 7 bases agree with TRBD1. CDR1 SGHNT and CDR2 YYREEE come from the germline V gene (reference sequence). The CDR3 is 15 residues long. V lost 1 base, J lost 0 bases, and 3 bases stayed unmatched. DNA for the CDR3: TGTGCCAGCAGCTTGTCGGGACAGCCTAACTATGGCTACACCTTC. Its protein is CASSLSGQPNYGYTF.

V gene TRBV24-1 combines with J gene TRBJ2-3, with D perhaps matching TRBD1 or TRBD2 (5 bases each). CDR1 and CDR2 from the germline V gene are KGHDR and SFDVKD. V lost 9 bases and J 2 bases, leaving 11 bases between the germline ends. The CDR3 covers 13 residues. The CDR3: CATAGASTDTQYF. The DNA for the CDR3 is TGTGCCACCGCCGGGGCGTCCACAGATACGCAGTATTTT.

The chain recombines TRBV7-2 with TRBJ1-1; TRBD1 might be the D (5 bases). The CDR3 runs to 12 residues. V was shortened by 3 bases and J by 8 bases, with 10 bases between the two germline ends. Germline CDR1 and CDR2: SGHTA and FQGNSA. The CDR3 DNA reads TGTGCCAGCAGCTTTCGAGGGGAGGAAGCTTTCTTT. It yields the protein CASSFRGEEAFF.

The chain has TRBV12-3 or TRBV12-4 and TRBJ2-7, with D possibly being TRBD1 (5 bases). The CDR3 sequence is 13 residues long. V shed 7 bases and J shed 5 bases, with 15 bases lying between them. The CDR3 loop reads CASTNSGSDEQYF. The CDR3 nucleotides read TGTGCCAGCACCAACTCAGGGTCCGACGAGCAGTACTTC.

J is TRBJ2-3 and V is TRBV24-1; D not certain. This CDR3 contains 16 residues. Between the trimmed V and J ends, which lost 0 bases and 1 base, there was a span of 10 bases. Looked up from germline, CDR1 is KGHDR and CDR2 is SFDVKD. Here the CDR3 DNA reads TGTGCCACCAGTGATTTGGCGGAAGGCCGCACAGATACGCAGTATTTT. This sequence encodes CATSDLAEGRTDTQYF.

The chain combines TRBV7-2 with TRBJ2-2; no definite D call. There are 14 residues in the CDR3. Germline values: CDR1 SGHTA, CDR2 FQGNSA. With 5 bases removed from V and 7 bases from J, the gap between germline ends came to 14 bases. This CDR3 reads CASSPGVGIGELFF. CDR3 DNA: TGTGCCAGCAGCCCTGGTGTGGGAATCGGGGAGCTGTTTTTT.

This chain uses TRBV29-1 with TRBJ1-5; 7 bases map to TRBD1. CDR1 is SQVTM and CDR2 is ANQGSEA in the germline V gene. The CDR3 totals 12 residues. The ends lost 6 bases at V and 5 bases at J; junction bases unmatched: 4. The CDR3 DNA reads TGCAGCGTCGGTGGACAGGATCAGCCCCAGCATTTT. Translation gives CSVGGQDQPQHF.

V and J are TRBV7-2 and TRBJ2-3; 8 bases fit TRBD1. CDR3 length equals 17 residues. Germline CDR1 SGHTA, CDR2 FQGNSA. Trimming took 1 base from V and 3 from J; bases not matched to a gene: 9. The CDR3 is CASSLGYAGGLTDTQYF. CDR3 nucleotide sequence: TGTGCCAGCAGCTTAGGGTATGCAGGGGGCTTAACAGATACGCAGTATTTT.

This chain's CDR3 is CASSHFEPGTEAFF. CDR3 nucleotide sequence: TGTGCCAGCAGTCACTTCGAACCCGGGACTGAAGCTTTCTTT. The genes are TRBV6-5 and TRBJ1-1; D is uncertain. V lost 5 bases and J lost 5, with 15 bases in between. This CDR3 has 14 amino acids. Germline CDR1 is MNHEY and CDR2 is SVGAGI.

The J gene is TRBJ2-7, the V gene TRBV7-9; TRBD2 is a possible D gene (5 bases). The CDR3 has 12 residues. Germline CDR1 and CDR2: SEHNR and FQNEAQ (reference sequence). The V end lost 5 bases, the J end lost 3 bases, and 8 bases lay between the germline ends. The DNA of the CDR3 is TGTGCCAGCAGCCACCGGGACTACGAGCAGTACTTC. It is translated as CASSHRDYEQYF.

J is TRBJ2-1 and V is TRBV5-1; 8 bases are shared with TRBD2. Per germline, CDR1 SGHRS and CDR2 YFSETQ. This CDR3 spans 16 amino acids. With V trimmed by 5 bases and J by 8 bases, 15 bases remained unmatched. DNA of the CDR3: TGCGCCAGCAGGCCCTTTGTTGCGGGGGGTTACGATGAGCAGTTCTTC. It is translated as CASRPFVAGGYDEQFF.

This chain links TRBV25-1 with TRBJ1-3; a possible D gene is TRBD1 (6 bases). V was shortened by 1 base and J by 0 bases, with 13 bases between the two germline ends. Germline lookup yields CDR1 MGHDK and CDR2 SYGVNS. This CDR3 has 17 residues. The CDR3 region is CASSEWRDISSGNTIYF. The DNA of the CDR3 is TGTGCCAGCAGTGAATGGAGGGACATAAGCTCTGGAAACACCATATATTTT.

This clone has just a few counts. The chain is built from TRBV7-8 and TRBJ2-1; D not certain. This CDR3 has 14 residues. Trimming removed 5 bases from V and 4 bases from J, with 12 bases in between. Germline V lookup: CDR1 SGHVS, CDR2 FQNEAQ. CDR3: CASSPRAQYNEQFF. The CDR3 coding sequence is TGTGCCAGCAGCCCTCGGGCTCAATACAATGAGCAGTTCTTC.

This clone showed up just a few times. This chain connects TRBV11-2 to TRBJ2-7, with TRBD1 identical over 7 bases. The CDR3 consists of 15 residues. Looked up from germline, CDR1 is SGHAT and CDR2 is FQNNGV. The ends lost 3 bases at V and 3 bases at J; junction bases unmatched: 8. The CDR3 region has the DNA TGTGCCAGCAGCTTTACGGGACAGCCGCACTACGAGCAGTACTTC. Encoded protein: CASSFTGQPHYEQYF.